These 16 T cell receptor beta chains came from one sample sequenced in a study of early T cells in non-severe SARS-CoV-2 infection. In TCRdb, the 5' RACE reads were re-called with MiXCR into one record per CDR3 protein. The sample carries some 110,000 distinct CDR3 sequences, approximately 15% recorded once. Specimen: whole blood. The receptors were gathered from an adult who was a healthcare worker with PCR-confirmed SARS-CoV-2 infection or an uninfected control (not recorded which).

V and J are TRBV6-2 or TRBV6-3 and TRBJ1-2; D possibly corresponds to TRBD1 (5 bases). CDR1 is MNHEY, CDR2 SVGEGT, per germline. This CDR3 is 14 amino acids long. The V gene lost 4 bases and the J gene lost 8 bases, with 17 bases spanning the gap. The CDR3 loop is CASSWEGTPRGYTF. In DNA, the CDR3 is TGTGCCAGCAGTTGGGAGGGGACTCCACGGGGCTACACCTTC.

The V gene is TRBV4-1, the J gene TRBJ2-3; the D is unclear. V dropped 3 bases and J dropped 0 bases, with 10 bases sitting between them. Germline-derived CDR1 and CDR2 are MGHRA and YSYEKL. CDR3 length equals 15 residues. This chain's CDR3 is CASSQVPYSTDTQYF. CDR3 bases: TGCGCCAGCAGCCAGGTCCCTTATAGCACAGATACGCAGTATTTT.

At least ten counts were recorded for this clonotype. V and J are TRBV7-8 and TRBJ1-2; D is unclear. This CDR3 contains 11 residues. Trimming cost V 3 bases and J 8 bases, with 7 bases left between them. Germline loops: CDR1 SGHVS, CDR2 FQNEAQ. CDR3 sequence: CASSLGLGYTF. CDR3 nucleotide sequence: TGTGCCAGCAGCTTGGGGTTAGGCTACACCTTC.

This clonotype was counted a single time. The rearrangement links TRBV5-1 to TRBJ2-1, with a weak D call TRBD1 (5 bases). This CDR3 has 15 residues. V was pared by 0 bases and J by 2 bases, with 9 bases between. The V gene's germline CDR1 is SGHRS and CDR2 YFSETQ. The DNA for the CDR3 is TGCGCCAGCAGCTTGGAAGGGGATCCCTACAATGAGCAGTTCTTC. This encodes CASSLEGDPYNEQFF.

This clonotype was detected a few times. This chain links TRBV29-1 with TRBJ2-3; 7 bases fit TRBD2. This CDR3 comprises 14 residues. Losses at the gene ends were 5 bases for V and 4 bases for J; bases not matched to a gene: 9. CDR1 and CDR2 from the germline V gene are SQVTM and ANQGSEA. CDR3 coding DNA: TGCAGCGTTTGGGGGAGGGGAAGCGCAGATACGCAGTATTTT. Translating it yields CSVWGRGSADTQYF.

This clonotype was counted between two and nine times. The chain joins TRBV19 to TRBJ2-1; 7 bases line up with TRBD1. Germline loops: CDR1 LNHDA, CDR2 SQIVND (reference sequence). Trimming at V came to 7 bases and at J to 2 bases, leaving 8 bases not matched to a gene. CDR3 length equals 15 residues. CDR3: CASTTTGSAYNEQFF. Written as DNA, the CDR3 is TGTGCCAGTACCACGACAGGGTCCGCCTACAATGAGCAGTTCTTC.

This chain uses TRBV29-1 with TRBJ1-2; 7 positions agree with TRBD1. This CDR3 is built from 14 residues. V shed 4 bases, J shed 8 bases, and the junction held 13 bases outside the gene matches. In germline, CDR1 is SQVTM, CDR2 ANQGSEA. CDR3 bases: TGCAGCGTTGTTCAGAACAGGGGAGACAGGGGCTACACCTTC. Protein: CSVVQNRGDRGYTF.

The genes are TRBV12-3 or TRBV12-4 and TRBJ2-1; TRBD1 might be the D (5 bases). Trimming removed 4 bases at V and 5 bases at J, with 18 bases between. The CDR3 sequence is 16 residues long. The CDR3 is CASSSLPQVGHNEQFF. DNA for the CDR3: TGTGCCAGCAGTTCGTTGCCACAGGTTGGACACAATGAGCAGTTCTTC.

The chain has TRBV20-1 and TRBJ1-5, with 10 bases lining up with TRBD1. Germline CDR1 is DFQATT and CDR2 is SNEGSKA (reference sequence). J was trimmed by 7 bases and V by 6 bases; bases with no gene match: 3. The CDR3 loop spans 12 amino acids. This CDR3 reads CSAGQGGQPQHF. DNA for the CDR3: TGCAGTGCCGGACAGGGGGGGCAGCCCCAGCATTTT.

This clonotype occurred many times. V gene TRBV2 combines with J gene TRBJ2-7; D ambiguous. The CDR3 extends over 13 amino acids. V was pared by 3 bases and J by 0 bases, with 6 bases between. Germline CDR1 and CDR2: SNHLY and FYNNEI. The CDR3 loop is CASSEASSYEQYF. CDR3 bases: TGTGCCAGCAGTGAGGCGAGCTCCTACGAGCAGTACTTC.

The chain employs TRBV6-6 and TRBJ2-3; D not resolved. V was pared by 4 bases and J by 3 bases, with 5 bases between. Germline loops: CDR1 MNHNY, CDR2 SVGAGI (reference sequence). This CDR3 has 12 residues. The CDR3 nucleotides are TGTGCCAGCAGTTCTCAGACAGATACGCAGTATTTT. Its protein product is CASSSQTDTQYF.

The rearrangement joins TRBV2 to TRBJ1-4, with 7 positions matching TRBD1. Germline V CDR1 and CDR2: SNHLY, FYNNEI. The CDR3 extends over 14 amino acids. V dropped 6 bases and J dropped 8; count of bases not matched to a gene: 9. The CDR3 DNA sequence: TGTGCCAGCAGAGCAGACAGGGTGCTCGAAAAACTGTTTTTT. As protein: CASRADRVLEKLFF.

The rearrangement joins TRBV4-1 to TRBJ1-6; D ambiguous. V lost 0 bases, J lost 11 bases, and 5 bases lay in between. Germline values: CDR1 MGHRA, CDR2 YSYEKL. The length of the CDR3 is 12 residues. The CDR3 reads CASSQDLTPLHF. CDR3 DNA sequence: TGCGCCAGCAGCCAAGATTTGACACCCCTCCACTTT.

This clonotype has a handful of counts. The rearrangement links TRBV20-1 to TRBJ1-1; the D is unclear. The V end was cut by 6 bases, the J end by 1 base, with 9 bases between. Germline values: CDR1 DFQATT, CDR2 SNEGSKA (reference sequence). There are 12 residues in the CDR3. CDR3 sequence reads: CSAYPENTEAFF. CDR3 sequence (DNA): TGCAGTGCCTACCCAGAGAACACTGAAGCTTTCTTT.

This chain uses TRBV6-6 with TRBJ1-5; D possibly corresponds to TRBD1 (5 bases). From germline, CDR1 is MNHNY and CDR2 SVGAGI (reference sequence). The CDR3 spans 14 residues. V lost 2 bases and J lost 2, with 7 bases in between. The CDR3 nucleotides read TGTGCCAGCAGTTACAGGGACGGCAATCAGCCCCAGCATTTT. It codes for CASSYRDGNQPQHF.

The chain's CDR3 is CASRTPGTGVNEQFF. CDR3 nucleotides: TGTGCCAGCAGAACCCCCGGGACGGGAGTCAATGAGCAGTTCTTC. The gene calls are TRBV12-3 or TRBV12-4 and TRBJ2-1; weak D call: TRBD2 (6 bases). Deletions cut 6 bases from V and 6 bases from J, with 18 bases between. There are 15 residues in the CDR3.